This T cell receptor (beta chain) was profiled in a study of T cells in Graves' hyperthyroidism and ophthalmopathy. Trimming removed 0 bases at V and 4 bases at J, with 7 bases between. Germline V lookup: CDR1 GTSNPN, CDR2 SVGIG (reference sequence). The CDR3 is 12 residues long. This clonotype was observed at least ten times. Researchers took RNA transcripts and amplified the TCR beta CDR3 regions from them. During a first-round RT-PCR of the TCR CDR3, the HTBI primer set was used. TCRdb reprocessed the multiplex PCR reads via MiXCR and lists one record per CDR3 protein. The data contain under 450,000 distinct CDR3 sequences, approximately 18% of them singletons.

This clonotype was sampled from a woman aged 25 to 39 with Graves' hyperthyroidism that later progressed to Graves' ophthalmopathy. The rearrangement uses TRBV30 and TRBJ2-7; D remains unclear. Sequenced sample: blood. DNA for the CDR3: TGTGCCTGGAGTGTACAAGGGTACGAGCAGTACTTC. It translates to CAWSVQGYEQYF.